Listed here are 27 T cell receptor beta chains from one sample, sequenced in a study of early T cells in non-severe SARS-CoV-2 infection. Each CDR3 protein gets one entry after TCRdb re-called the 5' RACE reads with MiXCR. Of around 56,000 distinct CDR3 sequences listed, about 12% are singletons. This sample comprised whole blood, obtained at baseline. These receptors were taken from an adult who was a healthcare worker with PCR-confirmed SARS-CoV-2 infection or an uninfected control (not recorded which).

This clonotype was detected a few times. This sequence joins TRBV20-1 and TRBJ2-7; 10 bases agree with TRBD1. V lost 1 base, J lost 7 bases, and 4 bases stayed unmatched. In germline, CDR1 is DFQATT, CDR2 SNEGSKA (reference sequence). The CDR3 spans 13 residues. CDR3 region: CSARGQGASEQYF. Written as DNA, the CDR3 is TGCAGTGCTAGAGGACAGGGGGCAAGTGAGCAGTACTTC.

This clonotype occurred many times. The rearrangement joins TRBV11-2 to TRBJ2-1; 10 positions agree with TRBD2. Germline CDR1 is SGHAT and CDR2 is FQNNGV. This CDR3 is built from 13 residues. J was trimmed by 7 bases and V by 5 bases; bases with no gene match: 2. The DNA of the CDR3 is TGTGCCAGCAGCCCTAGCGGGGGAAATGAGCAGTTCTTC. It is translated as CASSPSGGNEQFF.

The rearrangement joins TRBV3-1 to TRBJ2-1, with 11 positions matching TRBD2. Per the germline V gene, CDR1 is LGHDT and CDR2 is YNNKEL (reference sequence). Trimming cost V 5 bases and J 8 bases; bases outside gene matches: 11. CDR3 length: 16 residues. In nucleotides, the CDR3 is TGTGCCAGCAGCTTCTCCACTAGCGGGAGTTCTTATGAGCAGTTCTTC. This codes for CASSFSTSGSSYEQFF.

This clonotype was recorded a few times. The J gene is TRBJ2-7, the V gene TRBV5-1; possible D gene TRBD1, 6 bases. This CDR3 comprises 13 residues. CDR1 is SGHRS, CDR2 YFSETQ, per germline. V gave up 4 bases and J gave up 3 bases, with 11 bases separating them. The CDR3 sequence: CASSEGHFYEQYF. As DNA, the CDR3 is TGCGCCAGCAGCGAGGGACATTTCTACGAGCAGTACTTC.

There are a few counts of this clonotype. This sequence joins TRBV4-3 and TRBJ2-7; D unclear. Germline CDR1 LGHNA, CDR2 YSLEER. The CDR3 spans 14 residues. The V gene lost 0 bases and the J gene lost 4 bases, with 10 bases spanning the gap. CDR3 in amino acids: CASSQESLSYEQYF. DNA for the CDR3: TGCGCCAGCAGCCAAGAATCACTTTCATACGAGCAGTACTTC.

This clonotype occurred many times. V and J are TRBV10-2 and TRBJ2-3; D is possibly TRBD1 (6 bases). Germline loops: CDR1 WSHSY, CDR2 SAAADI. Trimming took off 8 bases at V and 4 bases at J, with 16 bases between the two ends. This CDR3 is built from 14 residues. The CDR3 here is CASVPTRGADTQYF. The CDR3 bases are TGCGCCAGCGTCCCAACCAGGGGCGCAGATACGCAGTATTTT.

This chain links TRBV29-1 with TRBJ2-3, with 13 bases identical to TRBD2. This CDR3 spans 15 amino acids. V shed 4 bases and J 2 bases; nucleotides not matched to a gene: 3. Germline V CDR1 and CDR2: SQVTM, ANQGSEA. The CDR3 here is CSVAGLAGSTDTQYF. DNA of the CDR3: TGCAGCGTTGCGGGACTAGCGGGATCCACAGATACGCAGTATTTT.

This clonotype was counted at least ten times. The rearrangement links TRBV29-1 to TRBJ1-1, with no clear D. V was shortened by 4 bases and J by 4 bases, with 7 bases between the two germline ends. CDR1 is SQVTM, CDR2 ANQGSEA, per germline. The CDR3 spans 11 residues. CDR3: CSVAGSTEAFF. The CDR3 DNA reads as TGCAGCGTTGCCGGGAGCACTGAAGCTTTCTTT.

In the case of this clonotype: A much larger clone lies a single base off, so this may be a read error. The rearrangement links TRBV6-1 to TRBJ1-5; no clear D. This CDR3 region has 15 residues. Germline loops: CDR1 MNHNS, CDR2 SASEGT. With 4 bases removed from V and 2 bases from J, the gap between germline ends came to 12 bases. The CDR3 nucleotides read TGTGCCAGCAGTGGAAATGGGATAGGCAATCAGCCCCAGCATTTT. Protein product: CASSGNGIGNQPQHF.

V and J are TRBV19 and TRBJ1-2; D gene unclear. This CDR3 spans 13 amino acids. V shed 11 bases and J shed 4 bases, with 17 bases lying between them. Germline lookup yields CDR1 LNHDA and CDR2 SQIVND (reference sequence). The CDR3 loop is CALGRGEGYGYTF. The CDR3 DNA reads TGTGCCCTAGGGCGCGGAGAGGGCTATGGCTACACCTTC. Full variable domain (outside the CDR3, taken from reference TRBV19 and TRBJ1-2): DGGITQSPKYLFRKEGQNVTLSCEQNLNHDAMYWYRQDPGQGLRLIYYSQIVNDFQKGDIAEGYSVSREKKESFPLTVTSAQKNPTAFYLCALGRGEGYGYTFGSGTRLTVV.

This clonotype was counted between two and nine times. CDR3 amino acids: CAWRPDRGRAEAFF. Written as DNA, the CDR3 is TGTGCCTGGAGGCCGGACAGGGGGAGGGCTGAAGCTTTCTTT. This chain uses TRBV30 with TRBJ1-1; TRBD1 agrees at 10 bases. V lost 3 bases and J lost 6; bases outside the gene matches: 7. The CDR3 contains 14 residues. Per the germline V gene, CDR1 is GTSNPN and CDR2 is SVGIG (reference sequence). Using reference TRBV30 and TRBJ1-1 for the parts outside the CDR3, the full variable domain is SQTIHQWPATLVQPVGSPLSLECTVEGTSNPNLYWYRQAAGRGLQLLFYSVGIGQISSEVPQNLSASRPQDRQFILSSKKLLLSDSGFYLCAWRPDRGRAEAFFGQGTRLTVV.

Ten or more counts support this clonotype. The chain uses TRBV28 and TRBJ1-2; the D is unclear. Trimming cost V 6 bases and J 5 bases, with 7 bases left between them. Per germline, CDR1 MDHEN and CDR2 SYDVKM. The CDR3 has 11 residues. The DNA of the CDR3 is TGTGCCAGCAGGAGGGCTTATGGCTACACCTTC. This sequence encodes CASRRAYGYTF.

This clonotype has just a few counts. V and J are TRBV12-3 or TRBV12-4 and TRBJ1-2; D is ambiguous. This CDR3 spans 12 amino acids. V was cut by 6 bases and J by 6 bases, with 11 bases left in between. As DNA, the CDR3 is TGTGCCAGCAGCTCAGGACGGAATGGCTACACCTTC. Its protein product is CASSSGRNGYTF.

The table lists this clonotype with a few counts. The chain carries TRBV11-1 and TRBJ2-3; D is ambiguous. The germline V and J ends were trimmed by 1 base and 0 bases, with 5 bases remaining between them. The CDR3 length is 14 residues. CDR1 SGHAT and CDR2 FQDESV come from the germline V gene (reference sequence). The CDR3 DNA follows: TGTGCCAGCAGCTTAGGCGCCAGCACAGATACGCAGTATTTT. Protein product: CASSLGASTDTQYF.

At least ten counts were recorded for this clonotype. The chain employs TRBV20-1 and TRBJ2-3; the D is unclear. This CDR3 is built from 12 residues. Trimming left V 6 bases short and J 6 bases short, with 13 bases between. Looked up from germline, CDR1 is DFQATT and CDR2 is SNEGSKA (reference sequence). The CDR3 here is CSAPPAADTQYF. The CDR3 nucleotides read TGCAGTGCCCCGCCCGCGGCGGATACGCAGTATTTT.

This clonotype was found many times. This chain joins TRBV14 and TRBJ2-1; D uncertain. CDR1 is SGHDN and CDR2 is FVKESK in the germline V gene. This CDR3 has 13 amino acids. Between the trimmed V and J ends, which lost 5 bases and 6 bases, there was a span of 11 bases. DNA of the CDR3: TGTGCCAGCAGCTATAACCACCTCAATGAGCAGTTCTTC. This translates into CASSYNHLNEQFF.

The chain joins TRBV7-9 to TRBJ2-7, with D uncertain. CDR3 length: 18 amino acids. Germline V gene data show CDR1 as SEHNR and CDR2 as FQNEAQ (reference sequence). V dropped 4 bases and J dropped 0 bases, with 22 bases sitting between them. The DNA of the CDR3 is TGTGCCAGCAGCTCCTCCTCGAGGCAGATTGAAAACTCCTACGAGCAGTACTTC. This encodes CASSSSSRQIENSYEQYF.

Here the CDR3 reads CASSLDRGEQYF. The DNA of the CDR3 is TGTGCCAGCAGCCTCGACAGGGGCGAGCAGTACTTC. The chain carries TRBV11-2 and TRBJ2-7; TRBD1 agrees at 8 bases. V shed 5 bases and J 6 bases; nucleotides not matched to a gene: 3. From germline, CDR1 is SGHAT and CDR2 FQNNGV. CDR3 length: 12 residues.

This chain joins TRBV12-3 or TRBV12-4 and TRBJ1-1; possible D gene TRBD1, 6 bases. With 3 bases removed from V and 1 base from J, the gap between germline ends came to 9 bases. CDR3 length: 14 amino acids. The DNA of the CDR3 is TGTGCCAGCAGTTTCAGGGGCGGGAACACTGAAGCTTTCTTT. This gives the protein CASSFRGGNTEAFF.

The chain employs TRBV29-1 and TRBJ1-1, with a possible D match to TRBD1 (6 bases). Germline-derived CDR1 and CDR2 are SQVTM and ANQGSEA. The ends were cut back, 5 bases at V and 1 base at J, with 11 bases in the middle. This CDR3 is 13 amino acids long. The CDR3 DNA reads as TGCAGCGTTACCCGGGACACGAACACTGAAGCTTTCTTT. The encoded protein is CSVTRDTNTEAFF.

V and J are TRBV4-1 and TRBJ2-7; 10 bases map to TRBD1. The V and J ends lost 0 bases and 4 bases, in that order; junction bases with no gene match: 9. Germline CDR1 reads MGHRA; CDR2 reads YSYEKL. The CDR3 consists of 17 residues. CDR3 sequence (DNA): TGCGCCAGCAGCCAAGACCAGGGACAGGGGCTTAGATACGAGCAGTACTTC. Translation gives CASSQDQGQGLRYEQYF.

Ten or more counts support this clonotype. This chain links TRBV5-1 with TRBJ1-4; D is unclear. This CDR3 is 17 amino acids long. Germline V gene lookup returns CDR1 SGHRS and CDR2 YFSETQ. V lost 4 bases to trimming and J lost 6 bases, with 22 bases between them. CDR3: CASSDGGAGREHEKLFF. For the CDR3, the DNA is TGCGCCAGCAGCGATGGTGGTGCGGGGAGGGAGCATGAAAAACTGTTTTTT.

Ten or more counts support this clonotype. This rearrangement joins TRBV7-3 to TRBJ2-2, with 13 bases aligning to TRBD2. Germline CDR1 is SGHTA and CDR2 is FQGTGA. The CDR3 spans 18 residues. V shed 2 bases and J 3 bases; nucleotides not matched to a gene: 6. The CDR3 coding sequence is TGTGCCAGCAGCTTATCCGTCGGACTAGCGGGAGACACCGGGGAGCTGTTTTTT. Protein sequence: CASSLSVGLAGDTGELFF.

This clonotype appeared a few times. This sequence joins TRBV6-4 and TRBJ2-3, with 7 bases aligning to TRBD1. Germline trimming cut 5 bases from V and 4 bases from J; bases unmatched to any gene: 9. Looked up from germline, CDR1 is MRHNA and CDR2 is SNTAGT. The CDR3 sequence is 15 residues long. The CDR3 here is CASSLEGGRSDTQYF. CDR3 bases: TGTGCCAGCAGTCTCGAAGGGGGCCGGTCAGATACGCAGTATTTT.

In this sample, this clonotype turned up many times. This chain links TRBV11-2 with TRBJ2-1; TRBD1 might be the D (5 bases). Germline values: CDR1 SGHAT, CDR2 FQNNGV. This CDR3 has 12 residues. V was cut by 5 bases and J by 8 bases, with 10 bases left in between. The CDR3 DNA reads TGTGCCAGCAGCCCCCAGGGCGATGAGCAGTTCTTC. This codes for CASSPQGDEQFF.

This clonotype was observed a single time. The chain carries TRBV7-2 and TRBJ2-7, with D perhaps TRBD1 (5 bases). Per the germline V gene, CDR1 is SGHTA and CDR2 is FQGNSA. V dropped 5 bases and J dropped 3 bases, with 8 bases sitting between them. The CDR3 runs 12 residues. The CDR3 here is CASSVGHYEQYF. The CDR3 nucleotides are TGTGCCAGCAGCGTCGGACACTACGAGCAGTACTTC.

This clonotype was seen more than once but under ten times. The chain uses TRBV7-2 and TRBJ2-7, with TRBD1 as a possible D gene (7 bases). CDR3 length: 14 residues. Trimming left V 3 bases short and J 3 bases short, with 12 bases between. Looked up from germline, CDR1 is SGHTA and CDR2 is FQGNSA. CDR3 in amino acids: CASSFLQGGYEQYF. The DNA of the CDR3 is TGTGCCAGCAGCTTTCTGCAGGGGGGCTACGAGCAGTACTTC.